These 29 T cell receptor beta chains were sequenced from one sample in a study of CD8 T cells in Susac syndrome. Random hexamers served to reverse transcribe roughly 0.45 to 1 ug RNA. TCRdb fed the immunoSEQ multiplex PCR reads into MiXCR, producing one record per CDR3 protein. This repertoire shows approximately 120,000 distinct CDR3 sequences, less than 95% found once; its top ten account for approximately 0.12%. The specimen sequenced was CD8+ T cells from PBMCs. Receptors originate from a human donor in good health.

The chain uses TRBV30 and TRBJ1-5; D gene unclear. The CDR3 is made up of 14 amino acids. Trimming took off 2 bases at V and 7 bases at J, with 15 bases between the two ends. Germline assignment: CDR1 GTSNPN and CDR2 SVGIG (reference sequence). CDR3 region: CAWSRSEQRQPQHF. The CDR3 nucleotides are TGTGCCTGGAGTAGGAGTGAACAAAGACAGCCCCAGCATTTT.

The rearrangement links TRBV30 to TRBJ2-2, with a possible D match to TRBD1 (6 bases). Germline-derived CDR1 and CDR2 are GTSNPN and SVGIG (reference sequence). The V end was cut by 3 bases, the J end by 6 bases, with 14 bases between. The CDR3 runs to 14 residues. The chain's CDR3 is CAWRVKTGSGELFF. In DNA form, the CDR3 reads TGTGCCTGGAGAGTTAAAACAGGGTCCGGGGAGCTGTTTTTT.

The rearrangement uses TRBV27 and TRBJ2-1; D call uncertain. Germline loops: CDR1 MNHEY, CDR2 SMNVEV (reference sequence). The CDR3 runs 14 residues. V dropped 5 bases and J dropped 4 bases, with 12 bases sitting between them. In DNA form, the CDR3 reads TGTGCCAGCAGTCTCGGCCTGAGGTACAATGAGCAGTTCTTC. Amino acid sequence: CASSLGLRYNEQFF.

CDR3: CASSHGSEQREKLFF. The CDR3 DNA reads TGCGCCAGCAGCCATGGTTCCGAGCAGCGGGAAAAACTGTTTTTT. This sequence joins TRBV4-3 and TRBJ1-4; D gene unclear. Trimming removed 3 bases from V and 8 bases from J, with 16 bases in between. Germline V lookup: CDR1 LGHNA, CDR2 YSLEER. The CDR3 consists of 15 residues.

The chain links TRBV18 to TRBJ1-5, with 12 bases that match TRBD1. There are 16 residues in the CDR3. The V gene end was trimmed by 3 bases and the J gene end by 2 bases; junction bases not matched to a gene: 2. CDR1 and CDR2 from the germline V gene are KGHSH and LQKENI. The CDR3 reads CASSPGTGGRNQPQHF. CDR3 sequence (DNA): TGTGCCAGCTCACCGGGGACAGGGGGCCGCAATCAGCCCCAGCATTTT. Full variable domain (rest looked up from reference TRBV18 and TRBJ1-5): NAGVMQNPRHLVRRRGQEARLRCSPMKGHSHVYWYRQLPEEGLKFMVYLQKENIIDESGMPKERFSAEFPKEGPSILRIQQVVRGDSAAYFCASSPGTGGRNQPQHFGDGTRLSIL.

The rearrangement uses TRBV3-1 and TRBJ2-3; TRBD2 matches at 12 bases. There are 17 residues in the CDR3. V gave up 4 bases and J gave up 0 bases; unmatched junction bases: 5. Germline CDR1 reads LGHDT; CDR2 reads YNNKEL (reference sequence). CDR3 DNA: TGTGCCAGCAGCCCACTAGCGGGAGGCCTTAGCACAGATACGCAGTATTTT. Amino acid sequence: CASSPLAGGLSTDTQYF.

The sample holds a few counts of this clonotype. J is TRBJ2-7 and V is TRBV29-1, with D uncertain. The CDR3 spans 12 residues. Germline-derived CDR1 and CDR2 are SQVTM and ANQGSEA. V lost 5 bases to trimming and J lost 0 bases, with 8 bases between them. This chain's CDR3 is CSVTESSYEQYF. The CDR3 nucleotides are TGCAGCGTTACCGAAAGCTCCTACGAGCAGTACTTC.

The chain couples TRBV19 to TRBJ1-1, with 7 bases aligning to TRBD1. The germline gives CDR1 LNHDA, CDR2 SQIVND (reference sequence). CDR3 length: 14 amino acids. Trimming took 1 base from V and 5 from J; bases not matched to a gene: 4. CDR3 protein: CASSIGQGGTEAFF. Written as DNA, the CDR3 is TGTGCCAGTAGTATAGGACAGGGCGGGACTGAAGCTTTCTTT.

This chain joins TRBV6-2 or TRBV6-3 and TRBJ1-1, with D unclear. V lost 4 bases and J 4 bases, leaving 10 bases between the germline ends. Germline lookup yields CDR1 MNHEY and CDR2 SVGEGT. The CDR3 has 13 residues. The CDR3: CASSSEFATEAFF. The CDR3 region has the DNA TGTGCCAGCAGTTCCGAGTTCGCCACTGAAGCTTTCTTT.

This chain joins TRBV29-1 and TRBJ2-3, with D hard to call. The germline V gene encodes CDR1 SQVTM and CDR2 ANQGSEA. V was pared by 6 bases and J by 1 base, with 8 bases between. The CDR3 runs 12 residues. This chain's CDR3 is CSVQIGTDTQYF. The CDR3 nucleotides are TGCAGCGTACAGATAGGCACAGATACGCAGTATTTT.

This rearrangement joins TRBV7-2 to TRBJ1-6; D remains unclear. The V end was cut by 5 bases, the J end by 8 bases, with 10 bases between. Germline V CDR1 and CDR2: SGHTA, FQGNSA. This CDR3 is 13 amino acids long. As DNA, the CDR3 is TGTGCCAGCAGCCCGGACCCATATTCACCCCTCCACTTT. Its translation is CASSPDPYSPLHF.

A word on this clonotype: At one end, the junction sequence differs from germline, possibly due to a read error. The CDR3 protein is CSVEGNRGGYTF. In DNA, the CDR3 is TGCAGCGTGGAAGGAAATAGGGGTGGCTACACCTTC. The V and J genes are TRBV29-1 and TRBJ1-2; tentative D call: TRBD1 (5 bases). Germline CDR1 SQVTM, CDR2 ANQGSEA. The CDR3 contains 12 residues. The variable domain in full, with the rest retrieved from reference TRBV29-1 and TRBJ1-2, is SAVISQKPSRDICQRGTSLTIQCQVDSQVTMMFWYRQQPGQSLTLIATANQGSEATYESGFVIDKFPISRPNLTFSTLTVSNMSPEDSSIYLCSVEGNRGGYTFGSGTRLTVV.

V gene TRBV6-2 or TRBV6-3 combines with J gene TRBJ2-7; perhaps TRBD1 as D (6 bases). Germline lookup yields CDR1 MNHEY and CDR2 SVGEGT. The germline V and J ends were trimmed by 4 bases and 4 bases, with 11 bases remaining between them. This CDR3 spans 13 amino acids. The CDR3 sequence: CASSSGHLYEQYF. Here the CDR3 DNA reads TGTGCCAGCAGTTCGGGACACCTTTACGAGCAGTACTTC.

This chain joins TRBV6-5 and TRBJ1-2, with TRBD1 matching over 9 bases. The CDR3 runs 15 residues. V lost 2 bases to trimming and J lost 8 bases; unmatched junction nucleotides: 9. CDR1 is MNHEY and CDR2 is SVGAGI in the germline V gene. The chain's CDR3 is CASSYGTGKSRGYTF. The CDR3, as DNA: TGTGCCAGCAGTTACGGGACAGGGAAGAGCCGGGGCTACACCTTC.

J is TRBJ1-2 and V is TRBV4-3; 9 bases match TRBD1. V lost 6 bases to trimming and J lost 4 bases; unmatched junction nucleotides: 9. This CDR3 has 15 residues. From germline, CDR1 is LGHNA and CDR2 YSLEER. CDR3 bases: TGCGCCAGCAGTCCTGGGACAGGGCCGGGCTATGGCTACACCTTC. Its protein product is CASSPGTGPGYGYTF.

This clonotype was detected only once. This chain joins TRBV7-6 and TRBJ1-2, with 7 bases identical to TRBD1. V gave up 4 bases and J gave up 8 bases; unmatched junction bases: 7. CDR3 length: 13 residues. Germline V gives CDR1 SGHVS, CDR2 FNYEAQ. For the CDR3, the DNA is TGTGCCAGCAGCTCCCCGACAGGGCAAGGCTACACCTTC. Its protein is CASSSPTGQGYTF.

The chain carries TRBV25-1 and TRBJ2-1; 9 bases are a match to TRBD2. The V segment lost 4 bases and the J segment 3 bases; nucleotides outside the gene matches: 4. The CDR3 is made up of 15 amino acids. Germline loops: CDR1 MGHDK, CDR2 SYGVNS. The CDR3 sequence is CASSGVAGDYNEQFF. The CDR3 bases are TGTGCCAGCAGTGGTGTAGCGGGGGACTACAATGAGCAGTTCTTC.

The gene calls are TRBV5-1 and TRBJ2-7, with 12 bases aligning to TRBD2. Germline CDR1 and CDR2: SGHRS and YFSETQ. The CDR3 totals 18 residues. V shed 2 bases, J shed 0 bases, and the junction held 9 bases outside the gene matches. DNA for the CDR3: TGCGCCAGCAGCTTATGGATAGGACTAGCGGGATTCTCCTACGAGCAGTACTTC. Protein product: CASSLWIGLAGFSYEQYF. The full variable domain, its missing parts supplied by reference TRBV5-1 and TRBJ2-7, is KAGVTQTPRYLIKTRGQQVTLSCSPISGHRSVSWYQQTPGQGLQFLFEYFSETQRNKGNFPGRFSGRQFSNSRSEMNVSTLELGDSALYLCASSLWIGLAGFSYEQYFGPGTRLTVT.

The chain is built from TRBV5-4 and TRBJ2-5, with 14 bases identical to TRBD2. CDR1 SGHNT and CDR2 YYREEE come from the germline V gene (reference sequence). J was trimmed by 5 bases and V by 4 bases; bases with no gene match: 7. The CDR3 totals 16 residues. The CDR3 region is CASSGGLAGESETQYF. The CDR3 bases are TGTGCCAGCAGCGGGGGACTAGCGGGAGAATCGGAGACCCAGTACTTC.

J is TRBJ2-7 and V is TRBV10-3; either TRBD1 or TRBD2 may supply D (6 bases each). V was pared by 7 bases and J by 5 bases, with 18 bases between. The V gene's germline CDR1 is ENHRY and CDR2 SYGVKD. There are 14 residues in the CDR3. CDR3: CAINAGQQVNEQYF. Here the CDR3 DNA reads TGTGCCATCAATGCGGGACAACAAGTCAACGAGCAGTACTTC.

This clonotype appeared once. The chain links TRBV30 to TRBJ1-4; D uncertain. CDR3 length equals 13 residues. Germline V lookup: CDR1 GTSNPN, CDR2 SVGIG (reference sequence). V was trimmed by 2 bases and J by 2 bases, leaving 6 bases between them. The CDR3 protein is CAWSSITNEKLFF. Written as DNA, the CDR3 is TGTGCCTGGAGTTCCATTACTAATGAAAAACTGTTTTTT.

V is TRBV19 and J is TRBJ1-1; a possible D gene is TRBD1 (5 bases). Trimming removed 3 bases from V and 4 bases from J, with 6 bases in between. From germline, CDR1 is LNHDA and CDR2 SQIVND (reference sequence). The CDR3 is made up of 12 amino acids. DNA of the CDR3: TGTGCCAGTAGTATTACAGGCACTGAAGCTTTCTTT. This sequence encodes CASSITGTEAFF.

CDR3 DNA: TGTGCCAGCAGCCGAGGGGGCGGGGGGGCCCAAGATACGCAGTATTTT. This gives the protein CASSRGGGGAQDTQYF. V gene TRBV7-2 combines with J gene TRBJ2-3, with 9 bases that match TRBD2. From germline, CDR1 is SGHTA and CDR2 FQGNSA. This CDR3 has 16 residues. V dropped 5 bases and J dropped 5; count of bases not matched to a gene: 11. Complete variable domain (other parts from reference TRBV7-2 and TRBJ2-3): GAGVSQSPSNKVTEKGKDVELRCDPISGHTALYWYRQSLGQGLEFLIYFQGNSAPDKSGLPSDRFSAERTGGSVSTLTIQRTQQEDSAVYLCASSRGGGGAQDTQYFGPGTRLTVL.

CDR3 in DNA: TGCGCCAGCAGCCCAAAGACAGGGGGCGAGCAGTACTTC. Protein: CASSPKTGGEQYF. This chain connects TRBV5-1 to TRBJ2-7, with TRBD1 matching 9 bases. The CDR3 sequence is 13 residues long. V trimming: 4 bases; J trimming: 6 bases; junction bases outside the gene matches: 5. Germline V gene sequence: CDR1 SGHRS, CDR2 YFSETQ.

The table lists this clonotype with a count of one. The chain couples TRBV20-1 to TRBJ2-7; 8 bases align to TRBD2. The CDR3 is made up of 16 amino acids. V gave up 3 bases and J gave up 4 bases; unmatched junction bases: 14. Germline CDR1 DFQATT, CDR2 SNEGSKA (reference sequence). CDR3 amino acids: CSARTFLAGTTYEQYF. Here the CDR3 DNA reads TGCAGTGCTAGGACCTTCTTAGCGGGGACAACTTACGAGCAGTACTTC.

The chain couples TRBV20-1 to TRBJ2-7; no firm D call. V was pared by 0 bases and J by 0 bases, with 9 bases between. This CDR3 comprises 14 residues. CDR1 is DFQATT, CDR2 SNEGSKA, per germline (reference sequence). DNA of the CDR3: TGCAGTGCTAGAGATGCGAGCGTCTCCTACGAGCAGTACTTC. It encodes CSARDASVSYEQYF.

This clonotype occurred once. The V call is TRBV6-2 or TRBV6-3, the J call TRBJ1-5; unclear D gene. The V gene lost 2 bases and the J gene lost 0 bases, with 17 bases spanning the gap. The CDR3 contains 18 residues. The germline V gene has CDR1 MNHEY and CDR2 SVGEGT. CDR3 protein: CASSYDGYRVDSNQPQHF. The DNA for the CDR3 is TGTGCCAGCAGTTACGACGGCTACAGAGTTGATAGCAATCAGCCCCAGCATTTT.

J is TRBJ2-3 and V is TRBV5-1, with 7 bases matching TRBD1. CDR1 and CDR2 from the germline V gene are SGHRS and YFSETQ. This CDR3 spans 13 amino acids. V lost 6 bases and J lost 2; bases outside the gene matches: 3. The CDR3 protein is CASTTGATDTQYF. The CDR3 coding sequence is TGCGCCAGCACCACAGGGGCCACAGATACGCAGTATTTT.

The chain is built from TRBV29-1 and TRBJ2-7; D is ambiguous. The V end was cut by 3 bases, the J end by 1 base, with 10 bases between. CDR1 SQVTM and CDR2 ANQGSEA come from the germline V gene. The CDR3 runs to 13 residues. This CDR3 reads CSVEAFDSYEQYF. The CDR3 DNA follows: TGCAGCGTTGAGGCCTTCGATTCCTACGAGCAGTACTTC.